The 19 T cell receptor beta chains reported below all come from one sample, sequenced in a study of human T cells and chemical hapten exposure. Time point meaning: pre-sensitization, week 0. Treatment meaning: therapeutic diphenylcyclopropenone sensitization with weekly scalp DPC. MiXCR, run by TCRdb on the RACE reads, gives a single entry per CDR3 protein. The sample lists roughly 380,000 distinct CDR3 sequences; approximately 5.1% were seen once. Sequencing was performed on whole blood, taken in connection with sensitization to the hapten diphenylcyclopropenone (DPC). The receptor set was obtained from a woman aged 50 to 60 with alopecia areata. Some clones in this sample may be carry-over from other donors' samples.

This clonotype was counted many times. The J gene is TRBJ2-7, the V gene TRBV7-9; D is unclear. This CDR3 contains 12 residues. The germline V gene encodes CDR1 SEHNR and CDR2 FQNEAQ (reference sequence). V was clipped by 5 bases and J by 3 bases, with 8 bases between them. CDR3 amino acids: CASSPPDYEQYF. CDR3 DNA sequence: TGTGCCAGCAGCCCACCGGACTACGAGCAGTACTTC.

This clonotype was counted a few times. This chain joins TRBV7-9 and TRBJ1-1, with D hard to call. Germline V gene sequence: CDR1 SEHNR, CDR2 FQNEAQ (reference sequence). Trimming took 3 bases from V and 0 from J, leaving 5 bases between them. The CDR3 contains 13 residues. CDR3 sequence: CASSFQMNTEAFF. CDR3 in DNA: TGTGCCAGCAGCTTTCAGATGAACACTGAAGCTTTCTTT. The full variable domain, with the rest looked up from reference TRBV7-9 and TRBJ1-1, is DTGVSQNPRHKITKRGQNVTFRCDPISEHNRLYWYRQTLGQGPEFLTYFQNEAQLEKSRLLSDRFSAERPKGSFSTLEIQRTEQGDSAMYLCASSFQMNTEAFFGQGTRLTVV.

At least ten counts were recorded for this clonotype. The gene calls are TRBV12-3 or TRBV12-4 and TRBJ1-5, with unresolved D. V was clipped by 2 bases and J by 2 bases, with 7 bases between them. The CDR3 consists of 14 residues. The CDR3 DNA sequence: TGTGCCAGCAGTTTAAGTGGCGGCAATCAGCCCCAGCATTTT. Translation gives CASSLSGGNQPQHF.

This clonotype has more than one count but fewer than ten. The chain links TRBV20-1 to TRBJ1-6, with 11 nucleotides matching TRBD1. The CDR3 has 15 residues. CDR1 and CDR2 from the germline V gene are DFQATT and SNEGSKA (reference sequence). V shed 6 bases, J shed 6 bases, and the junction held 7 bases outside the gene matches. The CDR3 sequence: CSAWDRGTRNSPLHF. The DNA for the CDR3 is TGCAGTGCCTGGGACAGGGGGACACGTAATTCACCCCTCCACTTT.

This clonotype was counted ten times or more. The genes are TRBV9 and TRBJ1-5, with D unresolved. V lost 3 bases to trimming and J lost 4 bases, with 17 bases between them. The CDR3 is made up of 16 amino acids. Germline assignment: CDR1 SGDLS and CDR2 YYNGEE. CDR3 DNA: TGTGCCAGCAGCGAGGGAGGAGGGTACCCGAATCAGCCCCAGCATTTT. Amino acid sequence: CASSEGGGYPNQPQHF.

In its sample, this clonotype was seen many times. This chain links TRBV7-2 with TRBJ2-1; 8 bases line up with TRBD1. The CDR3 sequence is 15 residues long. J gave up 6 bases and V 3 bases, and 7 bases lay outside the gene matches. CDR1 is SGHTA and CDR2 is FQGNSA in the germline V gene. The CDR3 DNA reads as TGTGCCAGCAGCTTGGGTGGACAGGGAGGCAATGAGCAGTTCTTC. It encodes CASSLGGQGGNEQFF.

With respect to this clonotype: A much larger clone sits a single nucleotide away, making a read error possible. This CDR3 reads CASSQASSGETQNF. For the CDR3, the DNA is TGTGCCAGCAGCCAAGCGTCTAGTGGCGAGACCCAGAACTTC. The chain carries TRBV3-1 and TRBJ2-5; D gene unclear. CDR3 size: 14 residues. Germline CDR1 is LGHDT and CDR2 is YNNKEL (reference sequence).

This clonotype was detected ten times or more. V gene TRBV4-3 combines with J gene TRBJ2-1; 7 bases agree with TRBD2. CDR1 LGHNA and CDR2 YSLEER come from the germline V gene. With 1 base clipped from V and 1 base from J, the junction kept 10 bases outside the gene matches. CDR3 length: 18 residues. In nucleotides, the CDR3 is TGCGCCAGCAGCCAAGGAAGTGGTCTAGCGGATTCCTACAATGAGCAGTTCTTC. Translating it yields CASSQGSGLADSYNEQFF.

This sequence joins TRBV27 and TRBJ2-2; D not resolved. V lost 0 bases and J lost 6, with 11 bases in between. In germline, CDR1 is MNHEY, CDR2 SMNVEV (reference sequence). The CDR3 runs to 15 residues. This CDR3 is CASSLSSSRAGELFF. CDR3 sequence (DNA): TGTGCCAGCAGTTTATCGAGCAGCCGCGCCGGGGAGCTGTTTTTT.

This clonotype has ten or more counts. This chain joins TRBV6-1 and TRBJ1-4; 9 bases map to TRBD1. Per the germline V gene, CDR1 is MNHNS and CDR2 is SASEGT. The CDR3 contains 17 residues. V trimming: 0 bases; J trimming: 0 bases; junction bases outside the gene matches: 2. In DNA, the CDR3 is TGTGCCAGCAGTGAAGCCGGGACAGGGTCAACTAATGAAAAACTGTTTTTT. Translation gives CASSEAGTGSTNEKLFF.

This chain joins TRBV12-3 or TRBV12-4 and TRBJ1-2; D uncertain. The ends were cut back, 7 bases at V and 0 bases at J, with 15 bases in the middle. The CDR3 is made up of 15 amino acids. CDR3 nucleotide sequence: TGTGCCAGCACCAAAGGCCCGGGAACTAACTATGGCTACACCTTC. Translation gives CASTKGPGTNYGYTF.

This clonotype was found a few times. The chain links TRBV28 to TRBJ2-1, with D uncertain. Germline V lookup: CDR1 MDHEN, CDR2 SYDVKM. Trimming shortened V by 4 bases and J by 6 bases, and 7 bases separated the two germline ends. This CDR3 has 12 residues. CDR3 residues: CASSSPLNEQFF. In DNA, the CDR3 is TGTGCCAGCAGTTCGCCCCTCAATGAGCAGTTCTTC.

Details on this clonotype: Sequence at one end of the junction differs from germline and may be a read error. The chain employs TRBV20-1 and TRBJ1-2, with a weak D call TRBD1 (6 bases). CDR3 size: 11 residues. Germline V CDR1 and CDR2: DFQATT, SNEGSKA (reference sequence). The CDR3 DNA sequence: TGCAGTGCGAGAGGGGGATTAGGCTACACCTTC. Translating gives CSARGGLGYTF.

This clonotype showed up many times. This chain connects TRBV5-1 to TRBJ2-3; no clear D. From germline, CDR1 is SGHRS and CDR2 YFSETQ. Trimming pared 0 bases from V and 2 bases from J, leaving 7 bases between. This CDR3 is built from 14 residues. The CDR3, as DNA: TGCGCCAGCAGCTTGGCACAAGTCACAGATACGCAGTATTTT. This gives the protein CASSLAQVTDTQYF.

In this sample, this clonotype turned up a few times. The CDR3: CASSKESYEQYF. The CDR3 nucleotides are TGTGCCAGCAGTAAGGAGTCCTACGAGCAGTACTTC. The chain links TRBV12-3 or TRBV12-4 to TRBJ2-7; D unresolved. The V end lost 5 bases, the J end lost 1 base, and 6 bases lay between the germline ends. CDR3 size: 12 residues.

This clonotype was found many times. In DNA, the CDR3 is TGTGCCAGCAGCTTAGTCGTTGGGGAGGTAAACACTGAAGCTTTCTTT. This gives the protein CASSLVVGEVNTEAFF. The rearrangement joins TRBV7-6 to TRBJ1-1; D remains ambiguous. Deletions cut 1 base from V and 2 bases from J, with 14 bases between. Germline values: CDR1 SGHVS, CDR2 FNYEAQ. The CDR3 sequence is 16 residues long.

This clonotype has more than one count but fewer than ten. The CDR3 region has the DNA TGTGCCAGCAGGTCCGGACAGGGGTTCACTGAAGCTTTCTTT. It encodes CASRSGQGFTEAFF. The genes are TRBV6-6 and TRBJ1-1; the match to TRBD1 covers 9 bases. The CDR3 loop spans 14 amino acids. The V segment lost 6 bases and the J segment 4 bases; nucleotides outside the gene matches: 6. Germline loops: CDR1 MNHNY, CDR2 SVGAGI (reference sequence).

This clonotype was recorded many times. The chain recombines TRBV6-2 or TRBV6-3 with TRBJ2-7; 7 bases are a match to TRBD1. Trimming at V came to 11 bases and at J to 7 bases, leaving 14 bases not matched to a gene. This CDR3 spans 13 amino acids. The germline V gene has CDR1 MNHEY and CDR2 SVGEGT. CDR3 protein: CAAGTDTLLEQYF. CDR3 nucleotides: TGTGCCGCCGGGACAGACACTTTACTAGAGCAGTACTTC.

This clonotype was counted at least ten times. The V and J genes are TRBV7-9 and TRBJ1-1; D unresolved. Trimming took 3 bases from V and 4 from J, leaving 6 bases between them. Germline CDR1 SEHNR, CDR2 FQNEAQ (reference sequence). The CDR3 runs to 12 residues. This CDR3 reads CASSFWSTEAFF. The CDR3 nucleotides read TGTGCCAGCAGCTTTTGGAGCACTGAAGCTTTCTTT. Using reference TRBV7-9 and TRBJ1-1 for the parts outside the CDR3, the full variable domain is DTGVSQNPRHKITKRGQNVTFRCDPISEHNRLYWYRQTLGQGPEFLTYFQNEAQLEKSRLLSDRFSAERPKGSFSTLEIQRTEQGDSAMYLCASSFWSTEAFFGQGTRLTVV.